This is a list of T cell receptor beta chains from one sample in a study of radiotherapy plus CTLA-4 blockade in lung cancer. TCRdb keeps only in-frame clones here, not all; method: immunoSEQ multiplex PCR. The table includes roughly 90,000 clones, 78% detected once. The sample here was peripheral blood, taken from a patient treated with radiotherapy plus ipilimumab. These receptors all stem from a human donor with non-small cell lung cancer who had a partial response to radiotherapy plus ipilimumab. Some clones in this sample may be carry-over from other donors' samples. Each CDR3 is given with its conserved first and last residue. The D gene is left open where the match is weak. Clone size is not always given. Where it is, it says once, few, many or a class for expanded clones.

clone_size: NA
d_call: TRBD1
v_call: TRBV5-1
j_call: TRBJ2-7
cdr3_nt: TGCGCCAGCAGTTTGGACAGGACCACCTACGAGCAGTACTTC
cdr3_aa: CASSLDRTTYEQYF

clone_size: NA
d_call: TRBD1
v_call: TRBV2
j_call: TRBJ1-4
cdr3_nt: TGTGCCAGCAGTGTAGGACAGGGCCATGAAAAACTGTTTTTT
cdr3_aa: CASSVGQGHEKLFF

clone_size: NA
d_call: TRBD1
v_call: TRBV6-5
j_call: TRBJ2-7
cdr3_nt: TGTGCCAGCAGCAGGGACAGGGGCTACGAGCAGTACTTC
cdr3_aa: CASSRDRGYEQYF

clone_size: NA
d_call: NA
v_call: TRBV7-9
j_call: TRBJ2-1
cdr3_nt: TGTGCCAGCAGCCCCCTGGACAGCCACTCCTACAATGAGCAGTTCTTC
cdr3_aa: CASSPLDSHSYNEQFF

clone_size: NA
d_call: TRBD2
v_call: TRBV5-1
j_call: TRBJ2-2
cdr3_nt: TGCGCCGGCAGCAACACGGGGGGGGCCCGCACCGGGGAGCTGTTTTTT
cdr3_aa: CAGSNTGGARTGELFF

clone_size: NA
d_call: NA
v_call: TRBV27
j_call: TRBJ1-2
cdr3_nt: TGTGCCAGCGCTAGAGTGGGGGGTGTCTATGTAGACTACACCTTC
cdr3_aa: CASARVGGVYVDYTF

clone_size: NA
d_call: TRBD2
v_call: TRBV29-1
j_call: TRBJ2-3
cdr3_nt: TGCAGCGTTGGTTCCGTAGCGGGAGCTGGGGATACGCAGTATTTT
cdr3_aa: CSVGSVAGAGDTQYF

clone_size: NA
d_call: NA
v_call: TRBV28
j_call: TRBJ2-4
cdr3_nt: TGTGCCAGCAGTGAATTGACAGGTCCGGGAATTCAGTACTTC
cdr3_aa: CASSELTGPGIQYF

clone_size: NA
d_call: NA
v_call: TRBV7-2
j_call: TRBJ2-3
cdr3_nt: TGTGCCAGCAGCTTAGACCCCCGGAGGGCCTATGCAGATACGCAGTATTTT
cdr3_aa: CASSLDPRRAYADTQYF

clone_size: NA
d_call: TRBD1
v_call: TRBV6-6
j_call: TRBJ1-6
cdr3_nt: TGTGCCAGCAGTAACCGACAGGGGACGGATTCACCCCTCCACTTT
cdr3_aa: CASSNRQGTDSPLHF

clone_size: few
d_call: TRBD1
v_call: TRBV19
j_call: TRBJ1-2
cdr3_nt: TGTGCCAGTAGTAGTTTCACAGGGGCTAACTATGGCTACACCTTC
cdr3_aa: CASSSFTGANYGYTF

clone_size: NA
d_call: NA
v_call: TRBV16
j_call: TRBJ2-7
cdr3_nt: TGTGCCAGCAGCCAATCCGCGACAGCCCTATTCACCTACGAGCAGTACTTC
cdr3_aa: CASSQSATALFTYEQYF

clone_size: NA
d_call: NA
v_call: TRBV7-9
j_call: TRBJ1-2
cdr3_nt: TGTGCCAGCAGCCCTTCCGAGGACTATGGCTACACCTTC
cdr3_aa: CASSPSEDYGYTF

clone_size: NA
d_call: TRBD1
v_call: TRBV28
j_call: TRBJ1-5
cdr3_nt: TGTGCCAGCAGTTTGGGAAGCAGCCACAGGGGTGGGAATCAGCCCCAGCATTTT
cdr3_aa: CASSLGSSHRGGNQPQHF

clone_size: few
d_call: NA
v_call: TRBV28
j_call: TRBJ1-5
cdr3_nt: TGTGCCAGCAGTAACACGTTCAATCAGCCCCAGCATTTT
cdr3_aa: CASSNTFNQPQHF

clone_size: few
d_call: NA
v_call: TRBV5-4
j_call: TRBJ1-2
cdr3_nt: TGTGCCAGCAGCTCAGAACAGGGATCCTATGGCTACACCTTC
cdr3_aa: CASSSEQGSYGYTF

clone_size: NA
d_call: TRBD1
v_call: TRBV11-3
j_call: TRBJ2-7
cdr3_nt: TGTGCCAGCAGCCCAGGGACAGGGTACTCCTACGAGCAGTACTTC
cdr3_aa: CASSPGTGYSYEQYF

clone_size: NA
d_call: NA
v_call: TRBV9
j_call: TRBJ2-3
cdr3_nt: TGTGCCAGCAGCCGGTTTGATACTAGCACAGATACGCAGTATTTT
cdr3_aa: CASSRFDTSTDTQYF

clone_size: NA
d_call: TRBD2
v_call: TRBV29-1
j_call: TRBJ2-7
cdr3_nt: TGCAGCGTTGAAGCGCGGGGGGGGGACAGTAGCTCCTACGAGCAGTACTTC
cdr3_aa: CSVEARGGDSSSYEQYF

clone_size: NA
d_call: NA
v_call: TRBV6-1
j_call: TRBJ2-2
cdr3_nt: TGTGCCAGCAGTGAAGCGGTGACACCGGACACCGGGGAGCTGTTTTTT
cdr3_aa: CASSEAVTPDTGELFF

clone_size: NA
d_call: NA
v_call: TRBV5-6
j_call: TRBJ2-2
cdr3_nt: TGTGCCAGCAGCTTGGTAGGAGGTGCGAACACCGGGGAGCTGTTTTTT
cdr3_aa: CASSLVGGANTGELFF

clone_size: many
d_call: TRBD1
v_call: TRBV18
j_call: TRBJ2-1
cdr3_nt: TGTGCCAGCTCCGGGACAGGGTACTACAATGAGCAGTTCTTC
cdr3_aa: CASSGTGYYNEQFF

clone_size: few
d_call: NA
v_call: TRBV28
j_call: TRBJ1-2
cdr3_nt: TGTGCCAGCAGTTTAGGCCCCTCGGGGGGCTACGGCTACACCTTC
cdr3_aa: CASSLGPSGGYGYTF

clone_size: once
d_call: TRBD1
v_call: TRBV2
j_call: TRBJ2-2
cdr3_nt: TGTGCCAGCAGTGCACAGGGGTGGGGGAACACCGGGGAGCTGTTTTTT
cdr3_aa: CASSAQGWGNTGELFF

clone_size: NA
d_call: NA
v_call: TRBV18
j_call: TRBJ2-1
cdr3_nt: TGTGCCAGCTCACCACTTTTTGAGAGGGACACTGAGCAGTTCTTC
cdr3_aa: CASSPLFERDTEQFF

clone_size: once
d_call: TRBD2
v_call: TRBV6-1
j_call: TRBJ2-5
cdr3_nt: TGTGCCAGCAGTGACAACACGGGGGGACAAGAGACCCAGTACTTC
cdr3_aa: CASSDNTGGQETQYF

clone_size: few
d_call: NA
v_call: TRBV9
j_call: TRBJ2-7
cdr3_nt: TGTGCCAGCAGCGTAGGACAGGCCCCCTACGAGCAGTACTTC
cdr3_aa: CASSVGQAPYEQYF

clone_size: NA
d_call: NA
v_call: TRBV21-1
j_call: TRBJ1-1
cdr3_nt: TGTGCCAGCAGCTATGGACAGGGGCGTTCAGGTGGCACTGAAGCTTTCTTT
cdr3_aa: CASSYGQGRSGGTEAFF

clone_size: NA
d_call: NA
v_call: TRBV7-6
j_call: TRBJ2-3
cdr3_nt: TGTGCCAGCAGCTTAGGAGGGGGTGCAGATACGCAGTATTTT
cdr3_aa: CASSLGGGADTQYF

clone_size: NA
d_call: NA
v_call: TRBV18
j_call: TRBJ1-1
cdr3_nt: TGTGCCAGCTCACCATCCAAGAACACTGAAGCTTTCTTT
cdr3_aa: CASSPSKNTEAFF

clone_size: NA
d_call: TRBD1
v_call: TRBV2
j_call: TRBJ2-5
cdr3_nt: TGTGCCAGCAGTGAAGAGACTGGGACAGGGGCAAGTATGGAGACCCAGTACTTC
cdr3_aa: CASSEETGTGASMETQYF

clone_size: NA
d_call: TRBD2
v_call: TRBV5-5
j_call: TRBJ2-7
cdr3_nt: TGTGCCAGCAGCTCTCGACTAGCGGGCTACTACGAGCAGTACTTC
cdr3_aa: CASSSRLAGYYEQYF

clone_size: NA
d_call: NA
v_call: TRBV27
j_call: TRBJ2-2
cdr3_nt: TGTGCCAGCAGGGTTGCAGGCCTGAACACCGGGGAGCTGTTTTTT
cdr3_aa: CASRVAGLNTGELFF

clone_size: NA
d_call: NA
v_call: TRBV27
j_call: TRBJ2-7
cdr3_nt: TGTGCCAGCAGTTCCCCACAGGGCAGGGCCTACGAGCAGTACTTC
cdr3_aa: CASSSPQGRAYEQYF

clone_size: NA
d_call: NA
v_call: TRBV7-8
j_call: TRBJ1-2
cdr3_nt: TGTGCCAGCAGCCGACAGGTGGAGGATGGCTACACCTTC
cdr3_aa: CASSRQVEDGYTF

clone_size: NA
d_call: NA
v_call: TRBV2
j_call: TRBJ2-7
cdr3_nt: TGTGCCAGCAGTGAAGGCAGGGCGGGGCACGAGCAGTACTTC
cdr3_aa: CASSEGRAGHEQYF

clone_size: NA
d_call: NA
v_call: TRBV19
j_call: TRBJ1-6
cdr3_nt: TGTGCCAGTAGTATAGCGGTGGCCAGGAATTCACCCCTCCACTTT
cdr3_aa: CASSIAVARNSPLHF

clone_size: NA
d_call: TRBD2
v_call: TRBV19
j_call: TRBJ2-1
cdr3_nt: TGTGCCAGTAGTATAGGGCTAGCGGGGGTTAGCTCCTACAATGAGCAGTTCTTC
cdr3_aa: CASSIGLAGVSSYNEQFF

clone_size: NA
d_call: NA
v_call: TRBV6-1
j_call: TRBJ1-3
cdr3_nt: TGTGCCAGCAGTGAACAGGGATCTGGAAACACCATATATTTT
cdr3_aa: CASSEQGSGNTIYF

clone_size: NA
d_call: NA
v_call: TRBV5-6
j_call: TRBJ1-2
cdr3_nt: TGTGCCAGCAGCGTTCGGACAGCTAACTATGGCTACACCTTC
cdr3_aa: CASSVRTANYGYTF

clone_size: NA
d_call: NA
v_call: TRBV2
j_call: TRBJ1-4
cdr3_nt: TGTGCCAGCATGCAGGAGGTTTCTGAAAAACTGTTTTTT
cdr3_aa: CASMQEVSEKLFF

clone_size: NA
d_call: TRBD1
v_call: TRBV19
j_call: TRBJ1-5
cdr3_nt: TGTGCCAGTAGTCCCGGGACAGGGGCCAATAGCAATCAGCCCCAGCATTTT
cdr3_aa: CASSPGTGANSNQPQHF

clone_size: NA
d_call: NA
v_call: TRBV6-5
j_call: TRBJ1-1
cdr3_nt: TGTGCCAGCAGGGTGCCGGGACATTCCTCTGAAGCTTTCTTT
cdr3_aa: CASRVPGHSSEAFF